These 30 T cell receptor beta chains originate from one sample sequenced in a study of T cell changes during pregnancy in multiple sclerosis. The table came from immunoSEQ multiplex PCR; TCRdb's copy has only in-frame clones and leaves some out. Found here are about 54,000 clones, more than 90% of them singletons; the top ten hold 0.95% to 1.5%. Sequenced material: peripheral blood, taken after pregnancy. Every receptor here comes from a female donor in good health, enrolled as a control in a pregnancy study.

The J gene is TRBJ1-2, the V gene TRBV7-9; the match to TRBD1 covers 10 bases. The CDR3 contains 17 residues. Trimming took 3 bases from V and 0 from J; bases not matched to a gene: 7. Germline lookup yields CDR1 SEHNR and CDR2 FQNEAQ (reference sequence). This chain's CDR3 is CASSFRDRGLTNYGYTF. The CDR3 nucleotides read TGTGCCAGCAGCTTCCGGGACAGGGGACTTACTAACTATGGCTACACCTTC.

The V gene is TRBV7-6, the J gene TRBJ2-7; 9 bases agree with TRBD2. Germline V gene sequence: CDR1 SGHVS, CDR2 FNYEAQ. Unmatched junction bases numbered 5, after V lost 1 base and J lost 4 bases. CDR3 length equals 15 residues. CDR3 sequence (DNA): TGTGCCAGCAGCTTAGGCGGGAGGGGAATTTACGAGCAGTACTTC. Encoded protein: CASSLGGRGIYEQYF.

This chain uses TRBV2 with TRBJ2-1; D unresolved. The germline CDR1 and CDR2 sequences are SNHLY and FYNNEI. This CDR3 has 18 residues. Trimming took off 4 bases at V and 0 bases at J, with 19 bases between the two ends. The CDR3 loop reads CASSGRGSFMSSYNEQFF. The CDR3 DNA sequence: TGTGCCAGCAGTGGGCGTGGTAGCTTTATGAGCTCCTACAATGAGCAGTTCTTC.

The gene calls are TRBV5-8 and TRBJ2-7, with TRBD1 as a possible D gene (6 bases). Germline CDR1 SGHTS, CDR2 YDEGEE. Trimming pared 7 bases from V and 0 bases from J, leaving 14 bases between. There are 14 residues in the CDR3. CDR3: CASLTLGASYEQYF. The CDR3 bases are TGTGCCAGCCTAACCCTGGGGGCCTCCTACGAGCAGTACTTC.

V and J are TRBV7-8 and TRBJ2-1; D perhaps matches TRBD1 (6 bases). The CDR3 is 16 amino acids. V was pared by 3 bases and J by 4 bases, with 16 bases between. Germline CDR1 and CDR2: SGHVS and FQNEAQ. As DNA, the CDR3 is TGTGCCAGCAGCTTCCTACAGGGTGGATCGTACAATGAGCAGTTCTTC. Protein product: CASSFLQGGSYNEQFF.

The genes are TRBV7-2 and TRBJ1-2; 7 bases are shared with TRBD1. V was clipped by 4 bases and J by 3 bases; unmatched bases: 11. The CDR3 covers 16 residues. Germline CDR1 is SGHTA and CDR2 is FQGNSA. The CDR3 reads CASSSHLTGVDYGYTF. The CDR3 DNA sequence: TGTGCCAGCAGCTCTCACCTTACAGGGGTCGACTATGGCTACACCTTC.

This chain joins TRBV15 and TRBJ1-2, with D hard to call. Germline loops: CDR1 LNHNV, CDR2 YYDKDF (reference sequence). This CDR3 has 16 amino acids. Between the trimmed V and J ends, which lost 0 bases and 1 base, there was a span of 12 bases. The CDR3 sequence is CATSRDLNNYNYGYTF. CDR3 in DNA: TGTGCCACCAGCAGAGATTTGAACAATTATAACTATGGCTACACCTTC.

This CDR3 is CASSPWGLAAYNEQFF. The CDR3 DNA follows: TGTGCCAGCAGTCCATGGGGACTAGCGGCATACAATGAGCAGTTCTTC. This chain connects TRBV28 to TRBJ2-1; 11 bases line up with TRBD2. The V segment lost 5 bases and the J segment 4 bases; nucleotides outside the gene matches: 7. The CDR3 is made up of 16 amino acids. CDR1 is MDHEN, CDR2 SYDVKM, per germline.

The chain is built from TRBV28 and TRBJ1-1; possibly TRBD1 for D (5 bases). Trimming took off 3 bases at V and 7 bases at J, with 12 bases between the two ends. Germline loops: CDR1 MDHEN, CDR2 SYDVKM. The CDR3 consists of 13 residues. The CDR3 nucleotides are TGTGCCAGCAGTTTCATCTCAGGGTTTGAAGCTTTCTTT. Residues: CASSFISGFEAFF.

This sequence joins TRBV9 and TRBJ2-2; D is perhaps TRBD2 (6 bases). The V end was cut by 6 bases, the J end by 4 bases, with 22 bases between. The V gene's germline CDR1 is SGDLS and CDR2 YYNGEE. CDR3 length: 17 residues. DNA for the CDR3: TGTGCCAGCACCAGTCTCCGAGGGACTTTGAGCACCGGGGAGCTGTTTTTT. This encodes CASTSLRGTLSTGELFF.

The chain carries TRBV4-2 and TRBJ2-3; 14 nucleotides line up with TRBD2. Germline assignment: CDR1 LGHNA and CDR2 YNFKEQ. This CDR3 has 15 residues. V shed 4 bases, J shed 5 bases, and the junction held 2 bases outside the gene matches. CDR3 protein: CASSRGTSGGDTQYF. CDR3 nucleotide sequence: TGTGCCAGCAGCCGCGGGACTAGCGGGGGAGATACGCAGTATTTT.

The V and J genes are TRBV4-3 and TRBJ1-1, with D maybe TRBD1 (5 bases). Trimming left V 0 bases short and J 1 base short, with 9 bases between. This CDR3 is 15 amino acids long. Germline V CDR1 and CDR2: LGHNA, YSLEER. CDR3 in amino acids: CASSQEGRANTEAFF. CDR3 coding DNA: TGCGCCAGCAGCCAAGAGGGCAGGGCGAACACTGAAGCTTTCTTT.

This chain links TRBV7-9 with TRBJ1-1, with TRBD1 matching over 8 bases. Germline V lookup: CDR1 SEHNR, CDR2 FQNEAQ (reference sequence). The CDR3 has 15 residues. Germline trimming cut 5 bases from V and 4 bases from J; bases unmatched to any gene: 9. CDR3 amino acids: CASSPPDRAVTEAFF. CDR3 DNA sequence: TGTGCCAGCAGCCCCCCGGACAGGGCTGTCACTGAAGCTTTCTTT.

J is TRBJ1-5 and V is TRBV18; D is undetermined. The CDR3 totals 13 residues. Germline CDR1 reads KGHSH; CDR2 reads LQKENI. V lost 6 bases and J 2 bases, leaving 8 bases between the germline ends. The CDR3 nucleotides are TGTGCCAGCTCCAGCCAGGGCAATCAGCCCCAGCATTTT. Translated, it gives CASSSQGNQPQHF.

The gene calls are TRBV5-6 and TRBJ2-5; D is perhaps TRBD2 (7 bases). The CDR3 has 16 amino acids. Per germline, CDR1 SGHDT and CDR2 YYEEEE. The germline V and J ends were trimmed by 4 bases and 4 bases, with 20 bases remaining between them. CDR3: CASSPWGGEEGETQYF. The DNA of the CDR3 is TGTGCCAGCAGCCCCTGGGGGGGCGAGGAGGGAGAGACCCAGTACTTC.

V gene TRBV7-9 combines with J gene TRBJ2-1; 7 bases agree with TRBD2. Germline V gives CDR1 SEHNR, CDR2 FQNEAQ (reference sequence). The CDR3 is made up of 17 amino acids. Unmatched junction bases numbered 13, after V lost 5 bases and J lost 3 bases. CDR3 loop: CASSPPRAAGYYNEQFF. The CDR3 DNA follows: TGTGCCAGCAGCCCTCCACGTGCAGCGGGATACTACAATGAGCAGTTCTTC.

The V call is TRBV6-5, the J call TRBJ1-4; D gene uncertain. CDR1 and CDR2 (germline): MNHEY, SVGAGI. Trimming took 7 bases from V and 0 from J, leaving 3 bases between them. This CDR3 has 12 residues. CDR3 DNA: TGTGCCAGCACAACAACTAATGAAAAACTGTTTTTT. Protein: CASTTTNEKLFF.

The count of this clone is one. The rearrangement uses TRBV19 and TRBJ1-2, with D perhaps matching TRBD1 (6 bases). This CDR3 is 13 amino acids long. With 3 bases removed from V and 7 bases from J, the gap between germline ends came to 12 bases. Germline lookup yields CDR1 LNHDA and CDR2 SQIVND (reference sequence). In DNA form, the CDR3 reads TGTGCCAGTAGTATTGGGGGGGCCGGTGGCTACACCTTC. As protein: CASSIGGAGGYTF.

The rearrangement uses TRBV6-1 and TRBJ2-1; 7 bases line up with TRBD1. CDR1 is MNHNS and CDR2 is SASEGT in the germline V gene. V shed 7 bases, J shed 4 bases, and the junction held 10 bases outside the gene matches. The CDR3 consists of 15 residues. As DNA, the CDR3 is TGTGCCAGCAAATTGACAGGGACCACTTACAATGAGCAGTTCTTC. The encoded protein is CASKLTGTTYNEQFF.

The J gene is TRBJ2-7, the V gene TRBV9; TRBD2 matches 10 bases. Germline assignment: CDR1 SGDLS and CDR2 YYNGEE. This CDR3 spans 15 amino acids. V was clipped by 0 bases and J by 2 bases; unmatched bases: 2. The CDR3 DNA reads as TGTGCCAGCAGCGTAGGGCTAGCGGGAGCCTACGAGCAGTACTTC. Translating it yields CASSVGLAGAYEQYF. The full variable domain, with the rest looked up from reference TRBV9 and TRBJ2-7, is DSGVTQTPKHLITATGQRVTLRCSPRSGDLSVYWYQQSLDQGLQFLIQYYNGEERAKGNILERFSAQQFPDLHSELNLSSLELGDSALYFCASSVGLAGAYEQYFGPGTRLTVT.

This sequence joins TRBV5-6 and TRBJ2-1; 7 bases line up with TRBD1. The V and J ends lost 4 bases and 8 bases, in that order; junction bases with no gene match: 3. The length of the CDR3 is 12 residues. The germline CDR1 and CDR2 sequences are SGHDT and YYEEEE. For the CDR3, the DNA is TGTGCCAGCAGCGGGGACAGCCATGAGCAGTTCTTC. It is translated as CASSGDSHEQFF.

The rearrangement links TRBV7-8 to TRBJ2-1, with 14 bases identical to TRBD2. CDR1 is SGHVS, CDR2 FQNEAQ, per germline. There are 21 residues in the CDR3. The V and J ends lost 2 bases and 0 bases, in that order; junction bases with no gene match: 12. The CDR3 sequence: CASSLRLKTSGRASSYNEQFF. DNA for the CDR3: TGTGCCAGCAGCTTAAGGCTTAAGACTAGCGGGAGGGCGAGCTCCTACAATGAGCAGTTCTTC.

The CDR3 bases are TGTGCCAGCAGCTATCCGGGACTAGCGGGGGGGCTCGGGGACAATGAGCAGTTCTTC. This sequence encodes CASSYPGLAGGLGDNEQFF. The chain has TRBV7-2 and TRBJ2-1; 16 nucleotides match TRBD2. The ends lost 4 bases at V and 5 bases at J; junction bases unmatched: 11. Germline lookup yields CDR1 SGHTA and CDR2 FQGNSA. This CDR3 spans 19 amino acids.

The chain joins TRBV5-6 to TRBJ1-1, with TRBD1 as a possible D gene (5 bases). V lost 6 bases to trimming and J lost 4 bases, with 22 bases between them. This CDR3 region has 16 residues. Germline assignment: CDR1 SGHDT and CDR2 YYEEEE. The CDR3 protein is CASIRKAREVGTEAFF. For the CDR3, the DNA is TGTGCCAGCATCCGAAAGGCCAGGGAAGTGGGCACTGAAGCTTTCTTT.

This chain uses TRBV15 with TRBJ1-1; D perhaps matches TRBD1 (5 bases). From germline, CDR1 is LNHNV and CDR2 YYDKDF (reference sequence). The ends were cut back, 2 bases at V and 4 bases at J, with 11 bases in the middle. CDR3 length equals 14 residues. This chain's CDR3 is CATSRPGGVTEAFF. The DNA for the CDR3 is TGTGCCACCAGCAGACCGGGGGGTGTCACTGAAGCTTTCTTT.

This chain joins TRBV7-6 and TRBJ2-3; tentative D call: TRBD2 (5 bases). The V and J ends lost 0 bases and 4 bases respectively, with 11 bases between them. CDR1 and CDR2 from the germline V gene are SGHVS and FNYEAQ. The CDR3 loop spans 15 amino acids. In DNA form, the CDR3 reads TGTGCCAGCAGCTTAGCGGGCAGCGGCCCAGATACGCAGTATTTT. Translating it yields CASSLAGSGPDTQYF.

This chain uses TRBV19 with TRBJ1-2, with 8 bases that match TRBD1. V lost 4 bases to trimming and J lost 4 bases; unmatched junction nucleotides: 8. CDR1 and CDR2 from the germline V gene are LNHDA and SQIVND (reference sequence). This CDR3 is 15 amino acids long. CDR3: CASSNRDRNLYGYTF. In DNA form, the CDR3 reads TGTGCCAGTAGTAACCGGGACAGGAATCTCTATGGCTACACCTTC.

The chain carries TRBV6-1 and TRBJ2-3, with no clear D. The CDR3 is 11 residues long. Trimming stripped 0 bases from V and 11 bases from J, with 6 bases between. Per germline, CDR1 MNHNS and CDR2 SASEGT. The CDR3 DNA follows: TGTGCCAGCAGTGAAGCCCGAGAGCAGTATTTT. Its translation is CASSEAREQYF.

The genes are TRBV28 and TRBJ2-3; 8 bases match TRBD2. This CDR3 has 14 residues. Germline-derived CDR1 and CDR2 are MDHEN and SYDVKM. The trim removed 3 bases at V and 2 bases at J, leaving 1 base unmatched. The CDR3 is CASSFGLATDTQYF. The CDR3 coding sequence is TGTGCCAGCAGTTTCGGACTAGCCACAGATACGCAGTATTTT.

This rearrangement joins TRBV5-5 to TRBJ1-1; TRBD1 might be the D (6 bases). This CDR3 has 17 residues. The germline V and J ends were trimmed by 6 bases and 0 bases, with 21 bases remaining between them. Germline lookup yields CDR1 SGHKS and CDR2 YYEKEE (reference sequence). CDR3 sequence (DNA): TGTGCCAGCACGCCGATACAGGGCGCGTCTATGAACACTGAAGCTTTCTTT. Its protein product is CASTPIQGASMNTEAFF.